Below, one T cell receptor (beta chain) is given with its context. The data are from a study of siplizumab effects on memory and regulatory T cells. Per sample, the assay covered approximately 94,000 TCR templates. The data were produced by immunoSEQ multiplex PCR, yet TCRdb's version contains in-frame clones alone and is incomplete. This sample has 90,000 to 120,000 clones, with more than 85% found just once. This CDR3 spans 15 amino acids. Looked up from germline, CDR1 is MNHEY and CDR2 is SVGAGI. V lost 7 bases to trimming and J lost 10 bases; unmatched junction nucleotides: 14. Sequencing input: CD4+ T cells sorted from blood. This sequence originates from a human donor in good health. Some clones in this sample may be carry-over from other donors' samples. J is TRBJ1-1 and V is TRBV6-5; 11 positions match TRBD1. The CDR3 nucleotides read TGTGCCAGCATTAAAGGGACAGGGGGGAACCGAAGAGCTTTCTTT. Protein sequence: CASIKGTGGNRRAFF.